This entry is about one T cell receptor (beta chain). This specimen comes from a study of blood T cell repertoires in COVID-19. The overall study: Samples came from the United States, Italy and Spain, spanning acute and convalescent COVID-19.

Sequenced by immunoSEQ multiplex PCR; TCRdb stores in-frame clones only, minus some. The data show 130,000 or so clones, 70% to 85% seen once. The J segment lost 10 bases and the V segment lost 4 bases, leaving 7 bases of the junction unmatched. This CDR3 has 14 residues. CDR1 MGHRA and CDR2 YSYEKL come from the germline V gene. The TCR originated in a woman aged 70-85 years with acute or convalescent COVID-19. Material for sequencing was peripheral blood. This chain connects TRBV4-1 to TRBJ1-6; 7 bases fit TRBD1. CDR3 nucleotides: TGCGCCAGCAGCCCCAGACAGGGAGACTCACCCCTCCACTTT. Translated: CASSPRQGDSPLHF.